This T cell receptor beta chain was retrieved from a study of blood T cell repertoires in COVID-19. Study in general: The study drew acute and convalescent COVID-19 samples from the United States, Italy and Spain. Sample material is recorded as cDNA or gDNA derived from T cells, B-cell-depleted T cells, or PBMCs.

In the original analysis: Reference gene primer amplification in the assay estimated nucleated cell counts. The repertoire was sequenced with immunoSEQ multiplex PCR; TCRdb's copy has only in-frame clones and lacks some. For V, J and clone size, that table is used; D and trimming come from the DNA. The sample contains some 87,000 clones, approximately 92% of which appear only once. Per the germline V gene, CDR1 is SNHLY and CDR2 is FYNNEI. The V end lost 8 bases, the J end lost 2 bases, and 15 bases lay between the germline ends. The CDR3 consists of 14 residues. The V gene is TRBV2, the J gene TRBJ2-5, with a possible D match to TRBD1 (5 bases). Sequencing was carried out using peripheral blood. The receptor's source is a woman aged 55-69 years with active COVID-19. The CDR3 region has the DNA TGTGCCAGCGACAGCGTTGGAGCACAAGAGACCCAGTACTTC. Protein product: CASDSVGAQETQYF. The variable domain in full, completed from reference TRBV2 and TRBJ2-5, reads EPEVTQTPSHQVTQMGQEVILRCVPISNHLYFYWYRQILGQKVEFLVSFYNNEISEKSEIFDDQFSVERPDGSNFTLKIRSTKLEDSAMYFCASDSVGAQETQYFGPGTRLLVL.